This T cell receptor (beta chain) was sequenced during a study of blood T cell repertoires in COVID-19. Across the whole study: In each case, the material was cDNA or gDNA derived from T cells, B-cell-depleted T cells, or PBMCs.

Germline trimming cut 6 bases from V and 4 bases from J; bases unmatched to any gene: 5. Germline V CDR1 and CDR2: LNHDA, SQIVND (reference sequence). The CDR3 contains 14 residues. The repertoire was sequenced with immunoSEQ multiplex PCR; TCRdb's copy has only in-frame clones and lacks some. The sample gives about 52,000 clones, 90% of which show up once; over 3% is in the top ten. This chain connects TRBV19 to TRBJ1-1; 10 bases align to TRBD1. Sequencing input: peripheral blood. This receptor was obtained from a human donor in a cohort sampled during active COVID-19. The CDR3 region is CASRTGGRTTEAFF. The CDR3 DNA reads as TGTGCCAGTAGGACAGGGGGCCGAACCACTGAAGCTTTCTTT. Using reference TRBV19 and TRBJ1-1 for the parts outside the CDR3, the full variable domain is DGGITQSPKYLFRKEGQNVTLSCEQNLNHDAMYWYRQDPGQGLRLIYYSQIVNDFQKGDIAEGYSVSREKKESFPLTVTSAQKNPTAFYLCASRTGGRTTEAFFGQGTRLTVV.